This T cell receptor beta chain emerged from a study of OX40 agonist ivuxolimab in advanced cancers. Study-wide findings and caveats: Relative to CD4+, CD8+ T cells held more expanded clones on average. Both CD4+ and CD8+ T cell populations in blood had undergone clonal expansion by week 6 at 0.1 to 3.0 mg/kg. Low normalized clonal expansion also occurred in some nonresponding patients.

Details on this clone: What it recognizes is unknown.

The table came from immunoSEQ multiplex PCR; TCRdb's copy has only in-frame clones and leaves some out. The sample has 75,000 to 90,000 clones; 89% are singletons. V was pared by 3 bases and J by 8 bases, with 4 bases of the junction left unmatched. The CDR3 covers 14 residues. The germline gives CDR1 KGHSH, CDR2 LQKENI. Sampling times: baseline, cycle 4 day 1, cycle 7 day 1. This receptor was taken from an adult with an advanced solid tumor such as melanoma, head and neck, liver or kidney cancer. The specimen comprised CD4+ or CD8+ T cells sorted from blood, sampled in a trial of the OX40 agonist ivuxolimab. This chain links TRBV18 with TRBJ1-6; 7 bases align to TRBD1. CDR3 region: CASSPTGFDSPLHF. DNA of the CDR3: TGTGCCAGCTCACCGACAGGGTTTGATTCACCCCTCCACTTT.